The entry that follows covers one T cell receptor beta chain sequence. It has no known antigen specificity. Per-base qualities were not stored, and no clone one base away is much larger. Via the germline V gene, CDR1 is MNHEY and CDR2 SVGAGI. Including the terminal cysteine and phenylalanine, the CDR3 comprises 13 residues. The sequence is cut down to CDR3 DNA, 39 bases in frame from base 1. V is shortened by 8 bases, J by 3 bases, and the region joining them spans 10 bases. Library prep was done by the immunoSEQ multiplex PCR assay. Per the source publication's procedure: A statistical classification framework was developed to diagnose cytomegalovirus status using the catalog of TCR beta chain sequences. TCRdb carries this immuneACCESS record with in-frame sequences only. Its versions omit some clonotypes, under half of them owing to an unresolved V gene in the studies checked, with the rest unexplained. That table is the source of V, J and clone size, and D and trimming were worked out from the DNA. In all, the sample holds 130,000 or so clones, and roughly 89% of those were seen once. The top ten clonotypes cover around 3.3% of the sample.

The data originate from a study of cytomegalovirus exposure and HLA in healthy donors (dated by TCRdb to 2016 to 2017). For the study in its entirety: A later analysis indicated that the 90 to 150 validation repertoires were generated on the platform also employed for the 670 or so repertoires of the first cohort. Besides the first cohort of about 730 subjects, a separate validation cohort made up of roughly 130 different subjects was used. To predict cytomegalovirus infection status, the study brought together high-throughput TCR immunosequencing, statistical association of individual TCRs with disease status, and machine learning. The study was designed to test whether signatures of past pathogen exposure could be identified by cataloging public T cell receptors. Overall results and qualifications from the work: The classifier was reported to diagnose cytomegalovirus status with high specificity and sensitivity in both the original and validation cohorts. In the study, 150 to 200 TCR beta chains were listed as associated with cytomegalovirus. Most TCR sequences were seen in very few donors, while some public TCRs were found in many individuals. A later analysis found that TCRs clustered in the first cohort also tended to co-occur in the 120 validation repertoires, with 94% of cluster scores above 0. The validation cohort had no HLA typing available for a later analysis, so co-occurrence within that cohort was assessed over all 120 or so repertoires. The authors suggested that the approach could potentially be extended to other disease states and immunological phenotypes. Three of the identified cytomegalovirus-associated TCR beta chains were confirmed in vitro to be specific for cytomegalovirus antigens.

The donors belonged to the validation cohort of around 110 subjects, which was separate from the approximately 700-subject first cohort. This clonotype was sampled from a young man in good health and CMV-seronegative. The chain links TRBV6-5 with TRBJ2-2; the D region possibly corresponds to TRBD1 (6 bases align). Sequenced input: PBMCs. CDR3 protein: CASGQLDTGELFF. The DNA reads as follows: TGTGCCAGCGGACAGCTGGACACCGGGGAGCTGTTTTTT.